The 31 T cell receptor beta chains given below trace back to one sample, sequenced in a study of response to subunit inactivated influenza vaccine. A single record per CDR3 protein comes from TCRdb applying MiXCR to the RT-PCR reads. The table shows approximately 530,000 distinct CDR3 sequences, with 10% to 15% occurring only once. The sequenced sample was PBMCs from blood, obtained roughly 48 days after vaccination. The origin of the receptors is a man between 45 and 60 years old who received an inactivated influenza vaccine.

This clonotype has only a few counts. The CDR3 DNA reads TGTGCCAGCAGCTTGGCCCGGGGATGGTCTGGAAACACCATATATTTT. Translating it yields CASSLARGWSGNTIYF. The chain combines TRBV5-6 with TRBJ1-3; D is undetermined. Per the germline V gene, CDR1 is SGHDT and CDR2 is YYEEEE. Between the trimmed V and J ends, which lost 0 bases and 1 base, there was a span of 11 bases. This CDR3 has 16 residues.

The chain uses TRBV10-3 and TRBJ2-1; D gene uncertain. CDR3 length equals 15 residues. V lost 0 bases and J 4 bases, leaving 10 bases between the germline ends. CDR1 and CDR2 (germline): ENHRY, SYGVKD. CDR3 loop: CAISESTSPYNEQFF. Written as DNA, the CDR3 is TGTGCCATCAGTGAGTCTACTTCCCCGTACAATGAGCAGTTCTTC.

This clonotype was counted many times. This rearrangement joins TRBV5-6 to TRBJ2-3, with a possible D match to TRBD2 (5 bases). Germline CDR1 reads SGHDT; CDR2 reads YYEEEE. Trimming took 0 bases from V and 6 from J, leaving 14 bases between them. The CDR3 is made up of 15 amino acids. CDR3 region: CASSLEISSGDTQYF. In DNA form, the CDR3 reads TGTGCCAGCAGCTTGGAAATATCATCGGGGGATACGCAGTATTTT. Complete variable domain (other parts from reference TRBV5-6 and TRBJ2-3): DAGVTQSPTHLIKTRGQQVTLRCSPKSGHDTVSWYQQALGQGPQFIFQYYEEEERQRGNFPDRFSGHQFPNYSSELNVNALLLGDSALYLCASSLEISSGDTQYFGPGTRLTVL.

The chain employs TRBV12-3 or TRBV12-4 and TRBJ2-1; TRBD2 matches at 9 bases. J was trimmed by 16 bases and V by 3 bases; bases with no gene match: 7. The CDR3 spans 12 residues. CDR3 residues: CASSLGIAGDFF. DNA for the CDR3: TGTGCCAGCAGTTTGGGTATAGCGGGAGATTTCTTC.

This clonotype was recorded a few times. The gene calls are TRBV7-8 and TRBJ2-1; 12 bases align to TRBD2. Germline CDR1 SGHVS, CDR2 FQNEAQ. Losses at the gene ends were 5 bases for V and 6 bases for J; bases not matched to a gene: 5. This CDR3 comprises 15 residues. The CDR3 nucleotides are TGTGCCAGCAGCGGGAGGACTAGCGGGGCCAATGAGCAGTTCTTC. This codes for CASSGRTSGANEQFF.

The chain joins TRBV3-1 to TRBJ2-4; D unclear. Trimming pared 4 bases from V and 13 bases from J, leaving 17 bases between. This CDR3 comprises 13 residues. In germline, CDR1 is LGHDT, CDR2 YNNKEL (reference sequence). The CDR3 reads CASSLHLLGKQYF. The CDR3 nucleotides read TGTGCCAGCAGCCTACACCTCCTTGGCAAACAGTACTTC.

The table lists this clonotype with a few counts. CDR3 residues: CASSYSTVKIPYEQYF. In DNA, the CDR3 is TGTGCCAGCAGTTACTCGACAGTAAAGATTCCCTACGAGCAGTACTTC. The J gene is TRBJ2-7, the V gene TRBV6-5, with TRBD1 as a possible D gene (5 bases). Germline CDR1 and CDR2: MNHEY and SVGAGI. Trimming took off 0 bases at V and 2 bases at J, with 14 bases between the two ends. This CDR3 is built from 16 residues.

Only a few counts were recorded for this clonotype. The chain carries TRBV10-3 and TRBJ2-1; 13 bases fit TRBD2. V gave up 4 bases and J gave up 7 bases; unmatched junction bases: 10. CDR3 length equals 17 residues. Germline V gene sequence: CDR1 ENHRY, CDR2 SYGVKD. As DNA, the CDR3 is TGTGCCATCAGTGGTAGCAGGACTAGCGGGAGAGTGAATGAGCAGTTCTTC. It is translated as CAISGSRTSGRVNEQFF.

This clonotype was seen a few times. The chain joins TRBV10-3 to TRBJ2-7; TRBD1 might be the D (7 bases). Between the trimmed V and J ends, which lost 10 bases and 12 bases, there was a span of 28 bases. Germline V gene lookup returns CDR1 ENHRY and CDR2 SYGVKD. This CDR3 comprises 14 residues. CDR3 loop: CATSIDREVGVSYF. CDR3 nucleotides: TGTGCCACCTCCATAGACAGGGAGGTCGGTGTTTCGTACTTC.

CDR3 DNA sequence: TGCAGTGCTATTACAGGGTCTGTTGTCTACGAGCAGTACTTC. Its translation is CSAITGSVVYEQYF. The chain couples TRBV20-1 to TRBJ2-7; D is perhaps TRBD1 (6 bases). Germline CDR1 is DFQATT and CDR2 is SNEGSKA (reference sequence). V was trimmed by 4 bases and J by 3 bases, leaving 16 bases between them. The CDR3 consists of 14 residues.

J is TRBJ2-7 and V is TRBV28; 8 positions match TRBD2. The junction had 12 bases not matched to a gene; V was cut back by 8 bases and J by 0 bases. CDR3 length: 16 residues. In germline, CDR1 is MDHEN, CDR2 SYDVKM. CDR3 DNA sequence: TGTGCCAGCTCCCAAAAGGGTACTAGCGGCTCCTACGAGCAGTACTTC. As protein: CASSQKGTSGSYEQYF.

This clonotype was detected a few times. The chain is built from TRBV10-3 and TRBJ2-3, with 9 bases aligning to TRBD2. CDR1 and CDR2 (germline): ENHRY, SYGVKD. With 1 base clipped from V and 2 bases from J, the junction kept 7 bases outside the gene matches. The CDR3 consists of 17 residues. CDR3 sequence: CAISEFSSGGLTDTQYF. DNA of the CDR3: TGTGCCATCAGTGAGTTTAGTAGCGGGGGACTCACAGATACGCAGTATTTT.

This sequence joins TRBV6-1 and TRBJ2-2, with 7 bases that match TRBD2. CDR3 length equals 15 residues. The ends lost 6 bases at V and 4 bases at J; junction bases unmatched: 8. The germline gives CDR1 MNHNS, CDR2 SASEGT. The CDR3 is CASRAKRGTTGELFF. CDR3 bases: TGTGCCAGCAGGGCAAAGCGGGGAACCACCGGGGAGCTGTTTTTT.

This clonotype was found many times. V usage is TRBV20-1 and J usage is TRBJ1-6, with a tentative D call TRBD1 (5 bases). This CDR3 spans 15 amino acids. CDR1 DFQATT and CDR2 SNEGSKA come from the germline V gene (reference sequence). The V gene lost 6 bases and the J gene lost 0 bases, with 12 bases spanning the gap. DNA for the CDR3: TGCAGTGCCCGGGGCGGGAGCTCCTATAATTCACCCCTCCACTTT. Translating it yields CSARGGSSYNSPLHF.

The V call is TRBV27, the J call TRBJ2-2; 7 nucleotides agree with TRBD1. The CDR3 spans 17 residues. The trim removed 2 bases at V and 6 bases at J, leaving 12 bases unmatched. The germline V gene encodes CDR1 MNHEY and CDR2 SMNVEV (reference sequence). DNA of the CDR3: TGTGCCAGCAGTTTAAGTCTCGGGACAGCGAGGTCCGGGGAGCTGTTTTTT. Encoded protein: CASSLSLGTARSGELFF.

CDR3 amino acids: CASSQWGGGYEQYF. CDR3 nucleotide sequence: TGTGCCAGCAGCCAGTGGGGCGGGGGGTACGAGCAGTACTTC. The rearrangement joins TRBV7-2 to TRBJ2-7; TRBD2 aligns across 8 bases. Germline CDR1 reads SGHTA; CDR2 reads FQGNSA. The CDR3 spans 14 residues. Germline trimming cut 5 bases from V and 4 bases from J; bases unmatched to any gene: 7.

This clonotype has a handful of counts. The rearrangement joins TRBV19 to TRBJ1-1; TRBD1 is a possible D gene (5 bases). Germline V gene data show CDR1 as LNHDA and CDR2 as SQIVND (reference sequence). The germline V and J ends were trimmed by 3 bases and 8 bases, with 19 bases remaining between them. This CDR3 is built from 15 residues. The CDR3 region is CASSMRGQPVSEAFF. CDR3 in DNA: TGTGCCAGTAGTATGAGAGGACAACCTGTCTCCGAAGCTTTCTTT.

The rearrangement uses TRBV5-5 and TRBJ2-7, with a possible D match to TRBD2 (6 bases). V lost 1 base to trimming and J lost 6 bases, with 17 bases between them. Germline CDR1 reads SGHKS; CDR2 reads YYEKEE (reference sequence). CDR3 length equals 15 residues. Written as DNA, the CDR3 is TGTGCCAGCAGCTTGAATGGGGGGTACGTGGGCGAGCAGTACTTC. Translated: CASSLNGGYVGEQYF. The full variable domain, rest sourced from reference TRBV5-5 and TRBJ2-7, is DAGVTQSPTHLIKTRGQQVTLRCSPISGHKSVSWYQQVLGQGPQFIFQYYEKEERGRGNFPDRFSARQFPNYSSELNVNALLLGDSALYLCASSLNGGYVGEQYFGPGTRLTVT.

This clonotype occurred many times. V usage is TRBV20-1 and J usage is TRBJ2-7, with a weak D call TRBD2 (5 bases). The germline V and J ends were trimmed by 6 bases and 0 bases, with 12 bases remaining between them. Per the germline V gene, CDR1 is DFQATT and CDR2 is SNEGSKA (reference sequence). The CDR3 is 13 amino acids. The CDR3 DNA reads TGCAGTGCAGCGCTCCGGGACTCCTACGAGCAGTACTTC. Translated: CSAALRDSYEQYF.

The V gene is TRBV25-1, the J gene TRBJ1-6; D might be TRBD1 (5 bases). This CDR3 comprises 14 residues. Trimming took off 10 bases at V and 7 bases at J, with 17 bases between the two ends. CDR1 MGHDK and CDR2 SYGVNS come from the germline V gene. CDR3 sequence (DNA): TGTGCCATATCAGGGAAAGGGCCAAATTCACCCCTCCACTTT. Translating it yields CAISGKGPNSPLHF.

This clonotype occurred a few times. The rearrangement joins TRBV27 to TRBJ2-6; D is ambiguous. V shed 3 bases and J shed 0 bases, with 12 bases lying between them. There are 17 residues in the CDR3. Germline lookup yields CDR1 MNHEY and CDR2 SMNVEV (reference sequence). The CDR3 DNA is TGTGCCAGCAGTTTCGGCCTGACGGACTCTGGGGCCAACGTCCTGACTTTC. Translating it yields CASSFGLTDSGANVLTF.

V gene TRBV27 combines with J gene TRBJ1-6; D not resolved. CDR1 MNHEY and CDR2 SMNVEV come from the germline V gene (reference sequence). Between the trimmed V and J ends, which lost 8 bases and 1 base, there was a span of 12 bases. CDR3 length equals 15 residues. The CDR3 loop reads CASRLSGSYNSPLHF. The CDR3 nucleotides are TGTGCCAGCCGCTTATCCGGGTCCTATAATTCACCCCTCCACTTT.

This clonotype has only one observation. A much larger clone lies a single base off, so this may be a read error. The J gene is TRBJ2-5, the V gene TRBV12-3 or TRBV12-4, with D perhaps matching TRBD2 (6 bases). This CDR3 is built from 15 residues. V lost 6 bases and J 4 bases, leaving 18 bases between the germline ends. This CDR3 is CASSMTHGGRETQYF. The CDR3 DNA follows: TGTGCCAGCAGCATGACCCACGGGGGTAGAGAGACCCAGTACTTC.

The chain couples TRBV5-1 to TRBJ2-7, with TRBD1 matching over 9 bases. Trimming took 4 bases from V and 3 from J; bases not matched to a gene: 5. This CDR3 is 14 amino acids long. Looked up from germline, CDR1 is SGHRS and CDR2 is YFSETQ. Written as DNA, the CDR3 is TGCGCCAGCAGCGCGACAGGGGGAAACTACGAGCAGTACTTC. This encodes CASSATGGNYEQYF.

There are a few counts of this clonotype. The V gene is TRBV6-6, the J gene TRBJ2-1; no reliable D call. CDR1 is MNHNY, CDR2 SVGAGI, per germline (reference sequence). This CDR3 is 13 amino acids long. V dropped 5 bases and J dropped 4 bases, with 9 bases sitting between them. The CDR3 loop is CASSGQLYNEQFF. In DNA form, the CDR3 reads TGTGCCAGCAGTGGGCAGCTATACAATGAGCAGTTCTTC.

The rearrangement joins TRBV4-1 to TRBJ1-1; D is undetermined. Germline CDR1 and CDR2: MGHRA and YSYEKL. The ends were cut back, 2 bases at V and 10 bases at J, with 14 bases in the middle. The CDR3 length is 13 residues. The CDR3 nucleotides read TGCGCCAGCAGCCAAACGGGCACAAAGGGAGCTTTCTTT. Protein product: CASSQTGTKGAFF.

This rearrangement joins TRBV20-1 to TRBJ2-5; TRBD1 matches 10 bases. CDR1 DFQATT and CDR2 SNEGSKA come from the germline V gene (reference sequence). V lost 6 bases, J lost 5 bases, and 9 bases stayed unmatched. The CDR3 runs 14 residues. This CDR3 is CSATGTGAGETQYF. The CDR3 region has the DNA TGCAGTGCGACCGGGACAGGGGCGGGGGAGACCCAGTACTTC.

This clonotype has at least ten counts. This chain uses TRBV7-2 with TRBJ1-3; 7 nucleotides agree with TRBD1. CDR3 length: 17 residues. Losses at the gene ends were 4 bases for V and 0 bases for J; bases not matched to a gene: 9. The germline V gene has CDR1 SGHTA and CDR2 FQGNSA. CDR3: CASSSFPGQSSGNTIYF. The CDR3 coding sequence is TGTGCCAGCAGCTCCTTTCCGGGACAGAGCTCTGGAAACACCATATATTTT.

V is TRBV24-1 and J is TRBJ2-1; the match to TRBD2 covers 7 bases. This CDR3 is 15 amino acids long. Germline V lookup: CDR1 KGHDR, CDR2 SFDVKD. V shed 10 bases, J shed 0 bases, and the junction held 8 bases outside the gene matches. The DNA of the CDR3 is TGTGCCACGTCAGGGAGGGGAGTCTCCTACAATGAGCAGTTCTTC. Translated: CATSGRGVSYNEQFF.

This clonotype has just a few counts. J is TRBJ1-5 and V is TRBV12-3 or TRBV12-4; D not resolved. Trimming stripped 0 bases from V and 7 bases from J, with 7 bases between. This CDR3 is built from 13 residues. In DNA form, the CDR3 reads TGTGCCAGCAGTTTAGCGCGCACGCAGCCCCAGCATTTT. Residues: CASSLARTQPQHF.

The chain couples TRBV3-1 to TRBJ2-7, with 13 bases that match TRBD2. Germline V gene data show CDR1 as LGHDT and CDR2 as YNNKEL (reference sequence). This CDR3 is 16 amino acids long. J lost 6 bases, V lost 4 bases, and 9 bases had no gene match. The CDR3 loop is CASSPRTSGGPREQYF. The CDR3 coding sequence is TGTGCCAGCAGCCCTCGGACTAGCGGGGGACCACGCGAGCAGTACTTC.